Listed below are T cell receptor beta chains from one sample, sequenced in a study of long-term antiretroviral therapy in people with HIV. Sequencing was performed with immunoSEQ multiplex PCR; in TCRdb, only in-frame clones are kept and a portion is missing. The sample holds approximately 20,000 clones, 80% seen once. The sequencing used unsorted PBMCs, collected 0.2 years after starting antiretroviral therapy. The receptors come from a woman aged 40 to 50 with HIV. Each CDR3 is given with its conserved first and last residue. A D gene is named only where the DNA matches it firmly. Size tells how often a clone was seen (once, few, many) or the class of an expanded clone, and some rows leave it out.

>.|TRBV7-6|TRBJ2-7|.
CASSPREDEQYF
TGTGCCAGCAGCCCGAGGGAGGACGAGCAGTACTTC
>.|TRBV9|TRBJ2-1|few
CASGGKVGAYNEQFF
TGTGCCAGCGGGGGGAAGGTGGGCGCCTACAATGAGCAGTTCTTC
>.|TRBV2|TRBJ1-2|.
CASRRQSRGYTF
TGTGCCAGCAGGAGACAGTCCAGGGGCTACACCTTC
>TRBD1|TRBV7-9|TRBJ2-7|few
CASSSGTGSYEQYF
TGTGCCAGCTCCTCCGGGACAGGGTCCTACGAGCAGTACTTC
>.|TRBV5-8|TRBJ2-7|.
CASSREQYF
TGTGCCAGCAGCCGGGAGCAGTACTTC
>.|TRBV13|TRBJ1-2|.
CASSPPTGSNYGYTF
TGTGCCAGCAGCCCCCCTACAGGGTCGAACTATGGCTACACCTTC
>TRBD2|TRBV11-2|TRBJ2-7|once
CASSFPVAGTAHEQYF
TGTGCCAGCAGCTTCCCCGTAGCGGGAACGGCTCACGAGCAGTACTTC
>TRBD1|TRBV19|TRBJ2-7|.
CASSSRQGAFEQYF
TGTGCCAGTAGTTCCAGACAGGGGGCTTTCGAGCAGTACTTC
>TRBD1|TRBV18|TRBJ1-2|few
CASSPEQGAYYGYTF
TGTGCCAGCTCACCAGAGCAGGGGGCCTATTATGGCTACACCTTC
>.|TRBV7-9|TRBJ1-3|once
CASSWTGNTIYF
TGTGCCAGCAGCTGGACGGGAAACACCATATATTTT
>TRBD1|TRBV28|TRBJ2-1|.
CASSLGQGALGDEQFF
TGTGCCAGCAGTTTAGGACAGGGGGCGCTCGGGGATGAGCAGTTCTTC
>.|TRBV5-1|TRBJ2-7|.
CASSLGPGALEQYF
TGCGCCAGCAGCTTGGGGCCAGGGGCTCTCGAGCAGTACTTC